This T cell receptor (beta chain) was recovered during a study of identical twins. This clonotype was observed a handful of times. V lost 3 bases and J lost 2; bases outside the gene matches: 9. This CDR3 region has 16 residues. CDR1 and CDR2 (germline): SGDLS, YYNGEE. Via MiXCR, TCRdb re-called the 5' RACE reads, giving one row per CDR3 protein. Among roughly 540,000 distinct CDR3 sequences, less than 25% were seen once, and the ten largest hold 0.8% to 1%. The data also belong to a second study, concerning T cells expressing NK-cell markers. Per that study: In sorted CD3+CD56+NKG2C+, CD3+CD56+NKG2C- and CD3+CD56-NKG2C+ T cells, TCR beta repertoires were obtained.

Sequenced material: CD4+ T cells sorted from blood. The V and J genes are TRBV9 and TRBJ2-3; 7 positions match TRBD1. This receptor was identified in a woman between 18 and 29 years old in good health. The CDR3 protein is CASSEGPGQTTDTQYF. CDR3 sequence (DNA): TGTGCCAGCAGCGAGGGACCGGGACAGACCACAGATACGCAGTATTTT.